This is a list of T cell receptor beta chains from one sample in a study of cytomegalovirus exposure and HLA in healthy donors. The repertoire was sequenced with immunoSEQ multiplex PCR; TCRdb's copy has only in-frame clones and lacks some. The table records 90,000 to 95,000 clones, roughly four fifths of them present only once. Sequencing input: PBMCs. Receptor source: a man between 25 and 39 years old in good health and CMV-seronegative. CDR3s include the opening cysteine and the closing phenylalanine or tryptophan. The order of the fields is clone size, J gene, D gene, CDR3 length, V gene, CDR3 DNA, CDR3 protein. The D gene is left open where the match is weak. Size is stated for part of the rows, as once, few or many counts, or as a class when the clone is expanded.

size: .
J: TRBJ1-1
D: .
length: 14
V: TRBV14
DNA: TGTGCCAGCAGCCTCACCTCAGACAGGCTCGAAGCTTTCTTT
CDR3: CASSLTSDRLEAFF

size: once
J: TRBJ2-5
D: .
length: 16
V: TRBV19
DNA: TGTGCCAGTAGTATAGGTTACCCCGGACAGCAAGAGACCCAGTACTTC
CDR3: CASSIGYPGQQETQYF

size: .
J: TRBJ2-1
D: TRBD1
length: 16
V: TRBV4-1
DNA: TGCGCCAGCAGCCATCCCCCGGACAGGGCTTACAATGAGCAGTTCTTC
CDR3: CASSHPPDRAYNEQFF

size: few
J: TRBJ2-6
D: .
length: 13
V: TRBV9
DNA: TGTGCCAGCAGCCAGTCCGGGGCCAACGTCCTGACTTTC
CDR3: CASSQSGANVLTF

size: .
J: TRBJ2-3
D: .
length: 10
V: TRBV2
DNA: TGTGCCAGCGGCAAAGATACGCAGTATTTT
CDR3: CASGKDTQYF

size: .
J: TRBJ1-2
D: .
length: 13
V: TRBV27
DNA: TGTGCCAGCAGTACACAGGGTCGCGCTGGCTACACCTTC
CDR3: CASSTQGRAGYTF

size: few
J: TRBJ1-1
D: TRBD1
length: 13
V: TRBV29-1
DNA: TGCAGCGTTGATTTTACAGGGGCCACTGAAGCTTTCTTT
CDR3: CSVDFTGATEAFF

size: .
J: TRBJ2-7
D: TRBD1
length: 15
V: TRBV5-6
DNA: TGTGCCAGCAGCCTAGGGACAGGGGGGTCCTACGAGCAGTACTTC
CDR3: CASSLGTGGSYEQYF

size: .
J: TRBJ1-2
D: .
length: 16
V: TRBV4-3
DNA: TGCGCCAGCAGCCAAGATGCGGGGGGGAGTAACTATGGCTACACCTTC
CDR3: CASSQDAGGSNYGYTF

size: .
J: TRBJ2-3
D: .
length: 18
V: TRBV28
DNA: TGTGCCAGCAGTTTATGGGGCCAGGGGAGAGGGATTTACGATACGCAGTATTTT
CDR3: CASSLWGQGRGIYDTQYF

size: few
J: TRBJ1-1
D: .
length: 14
V: TRBV2
DNA: TGTGCCAGCAGACCGGAGGCGGGGTGGACTGAAGCTTTCTTT
CDR3: CASRPEAGWTEAFF

size: .
J: TRBJ1-4
D: .
length: 15
V: TRBV7-2
DNA: TGTGCCAGCAGCTTAGCCGCGGGAAGCAATGAAAAACTGTCTTTT
CDR3: CASSLAAGSNEKLSF

size: .
J: TRBJ1-1
D: .
length: 13
V: TRBV6-5
DNA: TGTGCCAGCAGAGGACAGCTGAACACTGAAGCTTTCTTT
CDR3: CASRGQLNTEAFF

size: .
J: TRBJ1-1
D: .
length: 14
V: TRBV5-1
DNA: TGCGCCAGCAGCCCCAGGGTCCAGGGGACTGAAGCTTTCTTT
CDR3: CASSPRVQGTEAFF

size: .
J: TRBJ1-2
D: .
length: 15
V: TRBV5-4
DNA: TGTGCCAGCAGCTTGGTGGGGGGATCGAGCTATGGCTACACCTTC
CDR3: CASSLVGGSSYGYTF

size: .
J: TRBJ2-2
D: TRBD2
length: 19
V: TRBV4-3
DNA: TGCGCCAGCAGCCAAGTAATACCTAGCGGGGGGGCCTGGGCCGGGGAGCTGTTTTTT
CDR3: CASSQVIPSGGAWAGELFF

size: .
J: TRBJ1-1
D: .
length: 13
V: TRBV5-1
DNA: TGCGCCAGCAGCTTGGATCCGGAGAGAGAAGCTTTCTTT
CDR3: CASSLDPEREAFF

size: .
J: TRBJ1-2
D: .
length: 14
V: TRBV19
DNA: TGTGCCAGTAGCTCCCTCGGGGTCAACTATGGCTACACCTTC
CDR3: CASSSLGVNYGYTF

size: once
J: TRBJ2-1
D: .
length: 17
V: TRBV10-3
DNA: TGTGCCATCAGTGAGTCGATTCGTGACAATTCCTACAATGAGCAGTTCTTC
CDR3: CAISESIRDNSYNEQFF

size: .
J: TRBJ2-1
D: TRBD1
length: 14
V: TRBV27
DNA: TGTGCCAGCAGTTTTAGGACAGGGGACAATGAGCAGTTCTTC
CDR3: CASSFRTGDNEQFF

size: .
J: TRBJ1-1
D: .
length: 14
V: TRBV10-3
DNA: TGTGCCATCAGTGACGCGGCAGGGGTCACTGAAGCTTTCTTT
CDR3: CAISDAAGVTEAFF

size: .
J: TRBJ2-5
D: .
length: 17
V: TRBV7-9
DNA: TGTGCCAGCAGCAAGAAAGACAGAACCAGACAGTCGGAGACCCAGTACTTC
CDR3: CASSKKDRTRQSETQYF

size: .
J: TRBJ1-1
D: TRBD1
length: 19
V: TRBV4-2
DNA: TGTGCCAGCAGCCAAGACCGTACAAACAAATACAGGGGGAACACTGAAGCTTTCTTT
CDR3: CASSQDRTNKYRGNTEAFF

size: once
J: TRBJ2-7
D: .
length: 15
V: TRBV21-1
DNA: TGTGCCAGCAGCACCGGACAGGGGAGGACCTACGAGCAGTACTTC
CDR3: CASSTGQGRTYEQYF

size: .
J: TRBJ1-6
D: .
length: 15
V: TRBV7-9
DNA: TGTGCCAGCAGCTTAAGAGAGGCTTATAATTCACCCCTCCACTTT
CDR3: CASSLREAYNSPLHF

size: once
J: TRBJ1-6
D: .
length: 17
V: TRBV13
DNA: TGTGCCAGCAGCCTCCGTGGGGGGGCGTCCTATAATTCACCCCTCCACTTT
CDR3: CASSLRGGASYNSPLHF

size: .
J: TRBJ1-2
D: .
length: 20
V: TRBV15
DNA: TGTGCCACCAGCAGAGATCATCTTGGGGGGGAGTCCATTTTAGGCTATGGCTACACCTTC
CDR3: CATSRDHLGGESILGYGYTF

size: .
J: TRBJ2-5
D: TRBD2
length: 13
V: TRBV7-3
DNA: TGTGCCAGCAGCGAGCTAGCGGGAGAGACCCAGTACTTC
CDR3: CASSELAGETQYF

size: .
J: TRBJ2-1
D: TRBD2
length: 15
V: TRBV7-6
DNA: TGTGCCAGCGGCTCTACTAGCGGGGGGTGGAATGAGCAGTTCTTC
CDR3: CASGSTSGGWNEQFF

size: .
J: TRBJ1-2
D: .
length: 14
V: TRBV27
DNA: TGTGCCAGCAGTTTATCGCCGACCGGGTATGGCTACACCTTC
CDR3: CASSLSPTGYGYTF

size: .
J: TRBJ2-5
D: TRBD1
length: 16
V: TRBV12-5
DNA: TGTGCTAGTGGTTTGCCATGGGACAGGGGGCCGGAGACCCAGTACTTC
CDR3: CASGLPWDRGPETQYF

size: .
J: TRBJ2-7
D: .
length: 15
V: TRBV7-2
DNA: TGTGCCAGCAGCTTAGCCGGACTGACCTCCTACGAGCAGTACTTC
CDR3: CASSLAGLTSYEQYF

size: .
J: TRBJ2-1
D: TRBD1
length: 14
V: TRBV7-6
DNA: TGTGCCAGCAGCTCCTGGACAGGGGGAAATGAGCAGTTCTTC
CDR3: CASSSWTGGNEQFF

size: .
J: TRBJ1-2
D: TRBD1
length: 15
V: TRBV19
DNA: TGTGCCAGTAGTCCCCAGGGACAGGGATTCTATGGCTACACCTTC
CDR3: CASSPQGQGFYGYTF

size: .
J: TRBJ1-2
D: .
length: 13
V: TRBV4-1
DNA: TGCGCCAGCAGCCAAGAGCAGGGGTATGGCTACACCTTC
CDR3: CASSQEQGYGYTF

size: .
J: TRBJ2-5
D: TRBD1
length: 18
V: TRBV7-3
DNA: TGTGCCAGCAGCTTAAATCGCCCCCGGGCAGGGGGCGCCGAGACCCAGTACTTC
CDR3: CASSLNRPRAGGAETQYF

size: .
J: TRBJ2-1
D: TRBD2
length: 12
V: TRBV11-3
DNA: TGTGCCAGCCGCGGGGGTTACAATGAGCAGTTCTTC
CDR3: CASRGGYNEQFF

size: .
J: TRBJ2-1
D: .
length: 14
V: TRBV6-5
DNA: TGTGCCAGCAGGATCACAGGACGTCACAATGAGCAGTTCTTC
CDR3: CASRITGRHNEQFF

size: once
J: TRBJ2-2
D: .
length: 15
V: TRBV5-1
DNA: TGCGCCAGCAGCTTGCAGGGGTTTGTAACCGGGGAGCTGTTTTTT
CDR3: CASSLQGFVTGELFF

size: .
J: TRBJ2-2
D: TRBD1
length: 16
V: TRBV10-3
DNA: TGTGCCATCAGTGAGTCGGGACAGGGGAACACCGGGGAGCTGTTTTTT
CDR3: CAISESGQGNTGELFF

size: .
J: TRBJ1-4
D: .
length: 11
V: TRBV28
DNA: TGTGCCAGCAGTTTGGCTGAAAAACTGTTTTTT
CDR3: CASSLAEKLFF